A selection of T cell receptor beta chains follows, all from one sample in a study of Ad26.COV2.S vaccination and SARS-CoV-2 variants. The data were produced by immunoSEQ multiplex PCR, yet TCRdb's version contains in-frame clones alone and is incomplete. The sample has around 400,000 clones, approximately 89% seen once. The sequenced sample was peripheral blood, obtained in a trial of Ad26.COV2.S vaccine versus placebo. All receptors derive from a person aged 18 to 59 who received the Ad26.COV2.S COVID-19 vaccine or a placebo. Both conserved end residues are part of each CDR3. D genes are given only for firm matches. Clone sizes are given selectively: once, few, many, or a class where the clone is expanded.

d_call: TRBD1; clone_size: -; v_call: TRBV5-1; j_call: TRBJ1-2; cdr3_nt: TGCGCCAGCAGCTTAATGCGACAGGGGAGTAACTATGGCTACACCTTC; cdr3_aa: CASSLMRQGSNYGYTF
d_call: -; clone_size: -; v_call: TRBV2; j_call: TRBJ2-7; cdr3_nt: TGTGCCAGCAGTGACCCGTACGAGCAGTACTTC; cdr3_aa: CASSDPYEQYF
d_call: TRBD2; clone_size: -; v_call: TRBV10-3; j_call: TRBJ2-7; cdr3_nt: TGTGCCATCAGTGAGTCGAATAGCGGGAGCTCCTACGAGCAGTACTTC; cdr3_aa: CAISESNSGSSYEQYF
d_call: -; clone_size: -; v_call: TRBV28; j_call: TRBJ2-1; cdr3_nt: TGTGCCAGCAGCTACAGCTCCCTCTCCTACAATGAGCAGTTCTTC; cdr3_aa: CASSYSSLSYNEQFF
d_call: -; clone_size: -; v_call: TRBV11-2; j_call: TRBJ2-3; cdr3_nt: TGTGCCAGCAGCTTAGACTACAGGGCCGATACGCAGTATTTT; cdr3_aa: CASSLDYRADTQYF
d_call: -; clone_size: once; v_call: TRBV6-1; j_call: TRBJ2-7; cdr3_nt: TGTGCCAGCAGTGAACACTACGAGCAGTACTTC; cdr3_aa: CASSEHYEQYF
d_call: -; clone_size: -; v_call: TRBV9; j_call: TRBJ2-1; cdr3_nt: TGTGCCAGCAGCTCCCACGGTGGCCATGAGCAGTTCTTC; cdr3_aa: CASSSHGGHEQFF
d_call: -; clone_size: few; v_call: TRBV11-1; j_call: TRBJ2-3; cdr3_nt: TGTGCCAGCAGCTTAGGTGGGAGTCCCACAGATACGCAGTATTTT; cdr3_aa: CASSLGGSPTDTQYF
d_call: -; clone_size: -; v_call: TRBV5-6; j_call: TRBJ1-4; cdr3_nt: TGTGCCAGCAGCTTGTATGGGGGAACTAATGAAAAACTGTTTTTT; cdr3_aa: CASSLYGGTNEKLFF
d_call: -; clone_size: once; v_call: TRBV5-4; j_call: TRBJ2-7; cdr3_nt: TGTGCCAGCAGCTCGGGACGCAAGGGCTCCTACGAGCAGTACTTC; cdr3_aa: CASSSGRKGSYEQYF
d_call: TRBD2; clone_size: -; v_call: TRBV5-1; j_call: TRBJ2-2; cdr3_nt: TGCGCCAGCAGCTTGGAGTCTAGCGGGAACACCGGGGAGCTGTTTTTT; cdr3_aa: CASSLESSGNTGELFF
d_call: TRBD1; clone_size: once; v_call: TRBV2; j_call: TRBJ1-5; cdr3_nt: TGTGCCAGCAGCCCACGACAGGGTGGTCATCAGCCCCAGCATTTT; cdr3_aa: CASSPRQGGHQPQHF
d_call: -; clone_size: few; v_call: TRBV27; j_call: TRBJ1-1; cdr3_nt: TGTGCCAGCAGGACCGGGCCCACTGAAGCTTTCTTT; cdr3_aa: CASRTGPTEAFF
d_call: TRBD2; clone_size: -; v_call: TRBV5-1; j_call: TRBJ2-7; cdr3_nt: TGCGCCAGCAGCTTCGCTAGCGGGCCCTACGAGCAGTACTTC; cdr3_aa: CASSFASGPYEQYF
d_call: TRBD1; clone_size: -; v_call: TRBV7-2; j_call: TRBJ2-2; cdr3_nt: TGTGCCAGCAGCTTAGGCAGGGGGTCCGGGGAGCTGTTTTTT; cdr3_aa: CASSLGRGSGELFF
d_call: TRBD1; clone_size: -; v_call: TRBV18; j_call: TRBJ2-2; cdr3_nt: TGTGCCAGCTCACCACAGGGACAGGCGACCGGGGAGCTGTTTTTT; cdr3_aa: CASSPQGQATGELFF
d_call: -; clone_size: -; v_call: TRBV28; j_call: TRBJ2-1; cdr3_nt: TGTGCCAGCGAGCGAAACGGAGGGAATGAGCAGTTCTTC; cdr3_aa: CASERNGGNEQFF
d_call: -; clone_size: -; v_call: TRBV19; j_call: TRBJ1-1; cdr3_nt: TGTGCCAGTAGCACTACGTTAGGGACGTTGGCTTTCTTT; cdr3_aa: CASSTTLGTLAFF
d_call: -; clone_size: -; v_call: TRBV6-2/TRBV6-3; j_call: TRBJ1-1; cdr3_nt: TGTGCCAGCAGTTACTCGGCCAGACCGGGCACTGAAGCTTTCTTT; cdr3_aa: CASSYSARPGTEAFF
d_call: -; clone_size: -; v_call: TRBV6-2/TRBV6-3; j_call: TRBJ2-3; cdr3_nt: TGTGCCAGCAGCATCCGAGATACGCAGTATTTT; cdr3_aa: CASSIRDTQYF
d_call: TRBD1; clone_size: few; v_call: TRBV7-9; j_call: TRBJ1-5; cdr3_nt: TGTGCCAGCAGCTTGGGGACAGCCGACTATTATAGCAATCAGCCCCAGCATTTT; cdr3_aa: CASSLGTADYYSNQPQHF
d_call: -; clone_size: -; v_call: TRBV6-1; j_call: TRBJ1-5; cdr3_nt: TGTGCCAGCAGTGAAGTGGCGGACCGGAGTCAGCCCCAGCATTTT; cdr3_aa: CASSEVADRSQPQHF
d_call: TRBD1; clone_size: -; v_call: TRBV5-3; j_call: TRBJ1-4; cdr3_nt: TGTGCCAGAAGGATCCCCCCCGACAGGGGTCGGGATGAAAAACTGTTTTTT; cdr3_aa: CARRIPPDRGRDEKLFF
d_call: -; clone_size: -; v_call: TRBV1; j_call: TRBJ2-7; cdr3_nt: TGCACCAGCAGCCAAAAACCGGACAGGGCCTCCTACGAGCAGTACTTC; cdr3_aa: CTSSQKPDRASYEQYF
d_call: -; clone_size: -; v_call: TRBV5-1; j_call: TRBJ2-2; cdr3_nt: TGCGCCAGCAGCCCAGACAAGCCTTCTTTAAACACCGGGGAGCTGTTTTTT; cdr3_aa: CASSPDKPSLNTGELFF
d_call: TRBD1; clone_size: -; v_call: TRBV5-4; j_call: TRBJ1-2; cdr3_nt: TGTGCCAGCAGCCATACAGGGGGCAATGGCTACACCTTC; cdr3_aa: CASSHTGGNGYTF
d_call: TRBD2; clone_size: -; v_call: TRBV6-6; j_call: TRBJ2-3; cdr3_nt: TGTGCCAGCACCCCCTCGGCGGGAGTTACAGATACGCAGTATTTT; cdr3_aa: CASTPSAGVTDTQYF
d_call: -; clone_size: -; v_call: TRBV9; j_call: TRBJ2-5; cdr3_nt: TGTGCCAGCAGCGTAGGGCTAGCTTTTTACCAAGAGACCCAGTACTTC; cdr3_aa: CASSVGLAFYQETQYF
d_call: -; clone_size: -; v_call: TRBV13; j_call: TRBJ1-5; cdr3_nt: TGTGCCAGCAGCGAGGGGGGGACGGGCAATCAGCCCCAGCATTTT; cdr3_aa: CASSEGGTGNQPQHF
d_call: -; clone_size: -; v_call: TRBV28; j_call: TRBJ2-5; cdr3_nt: TGTGCCAGCAGTTTAGTGCAGCCGATTCAAGAGACCCAGTACTTC; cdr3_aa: CASSLVQPIQETQYF
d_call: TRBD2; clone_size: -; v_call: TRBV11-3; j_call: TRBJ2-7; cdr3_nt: TGTGCCAGCAGCTTAGACGGGGGGGCAATCTACGAGCAGTACTTC; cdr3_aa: CASSLDGGAIYEQYF
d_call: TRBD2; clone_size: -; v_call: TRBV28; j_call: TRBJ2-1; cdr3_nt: TGTGCCAGCACCCCTAGCGGGAGACTTCACAATGAGCAGTTCTTC; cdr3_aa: CASTPSGRLHNEQFF
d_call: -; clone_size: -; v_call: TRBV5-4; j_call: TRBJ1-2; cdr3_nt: TGTGCCAGCAGCTTGGGGGGGGAGCGTTTCTACACCTTC; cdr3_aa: CASSLGGERFYTF
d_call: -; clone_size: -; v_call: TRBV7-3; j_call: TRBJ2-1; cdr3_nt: TGTGCCAGCAGCTTAACCCCTGGGAATGAGCAGTTCTTC; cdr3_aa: CASSLTPGNEQFF
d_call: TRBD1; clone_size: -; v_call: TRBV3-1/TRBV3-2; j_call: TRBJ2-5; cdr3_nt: TGTGCCAGCAGCCCTGGGACAGGGTTTTGGTCAGAGACCCAGTACTTC; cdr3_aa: CASSPGTGFWSETQYF
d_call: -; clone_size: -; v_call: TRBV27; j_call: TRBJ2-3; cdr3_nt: TGTGCCAGCAGTCCTAAGCGAAGGACCTTCTCGATTTCAGATACGCAGTATTTT; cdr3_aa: CASSPKRRTFSISDTQYF
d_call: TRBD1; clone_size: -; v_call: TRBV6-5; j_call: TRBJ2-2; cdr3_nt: TGTGCCAGCAGTTCACTACAGGGGGCGAAGCTGTTTTTT; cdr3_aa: CASSSLQGAKLFF
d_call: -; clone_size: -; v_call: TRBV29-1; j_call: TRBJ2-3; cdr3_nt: TGCAGCGGTACACCCGGCACAGATACGCAGTATTTT; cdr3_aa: CSGTPGTDTQYF
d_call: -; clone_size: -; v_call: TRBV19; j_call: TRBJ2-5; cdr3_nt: TGTGCCAGTAGTACTGGACGCCGCGGGGACCAGTACTTC; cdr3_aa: CASSTGRRGDQYF
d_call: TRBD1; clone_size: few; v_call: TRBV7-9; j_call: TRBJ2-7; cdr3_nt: TGTGCCAGCAGTCTTCAGACAGGGGGCAACGAGCAGTACTTC; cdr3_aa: CASSLQTGGNEQYF
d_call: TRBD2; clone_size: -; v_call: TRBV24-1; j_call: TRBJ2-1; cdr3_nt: TGTGCCACCAGTGATGGAGCGGGAGGGGAGCAGTTCTTC; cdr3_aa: CATSDGAGGEQFF
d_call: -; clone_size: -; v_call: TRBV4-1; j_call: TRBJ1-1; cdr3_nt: TGCGCCAGCAGCCAAGATTGGCTAGTGAAGGCTGAAGCTTTCTTT; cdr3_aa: CASSQDWLVKAEAFF
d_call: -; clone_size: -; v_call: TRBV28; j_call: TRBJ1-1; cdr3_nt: TGTGCCAGCAGTTTGGGTGGACCTGAAGCTTTCTTT; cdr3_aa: CASSLGGPEAFF
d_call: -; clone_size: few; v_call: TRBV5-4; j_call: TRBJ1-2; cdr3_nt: TGTGCCACCGGTTCTAACTATGGCTACACCTTC; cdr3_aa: CATGSNYGYTF
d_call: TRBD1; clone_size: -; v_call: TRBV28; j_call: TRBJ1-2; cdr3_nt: TGTGCCAGCAGTTTTTACAGGGGTTACTATGGCTACACCTTC; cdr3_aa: CASSFYRGYYGYTF
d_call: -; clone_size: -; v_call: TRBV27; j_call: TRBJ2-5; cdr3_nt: TGTGCCAGCAGTTTATCGTACCTTCGCCTCAGGGAAGAAGAGACCCAGTACTTC; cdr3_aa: CASSLSYLRLREEETQYF
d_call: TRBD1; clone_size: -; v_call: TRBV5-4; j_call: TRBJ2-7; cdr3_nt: TGTGCCAGCAGCCCAGGACAGGGGGCGAACTACGAGCAGTACTTC; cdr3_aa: CASSPGQGANYEQYF
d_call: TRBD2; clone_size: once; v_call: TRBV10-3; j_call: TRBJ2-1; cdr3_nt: TGTGCCATCAGTGAGTCGATGGGACTAGCGTCGAGCGATGAGCAGTTCTTC; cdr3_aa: CAISESMGLASSDEQFF
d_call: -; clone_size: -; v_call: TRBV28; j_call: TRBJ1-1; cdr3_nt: TGTGCCAGCAGTTATACATCCCCAGGGAACACTGAAGCTTTCTTT; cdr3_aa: CASSYTSPGNTEAFF
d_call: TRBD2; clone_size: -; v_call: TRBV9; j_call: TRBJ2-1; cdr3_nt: TGTGCCAGCAGCGTCAACGGGAGGACTGAGCAGTTCTTC; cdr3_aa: CASSVNGRTEQFF
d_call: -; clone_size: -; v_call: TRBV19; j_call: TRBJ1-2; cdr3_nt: TGTGCCAGTAGTAAGTCCAGAGATAACTATGGCTACACCTTC; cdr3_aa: CASSKSRDNYGYTF
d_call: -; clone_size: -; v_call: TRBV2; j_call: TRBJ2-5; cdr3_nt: TGTGCCAGCAGCGCCCCCCCCGGCCAGCGAGAGACCCAGTACTTC; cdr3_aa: CASSAPPGQRETQYF